Each of the 19 T cell receptor beta chains below was sequenced from the same sample in a study of T cell repertoires in cytomegalovirus infection (dated by TCRdb to the late 2010s). TCRdb lists the instrument as Illumina HiSeq 1500. The raw public reads went through TCRdb reprocessing: fastp at Q25, MiXCR clone calling, in-frame beta chains kept. CDR3 protein sequences are deduplicated, and each keeps its most common genes and DNA. Across this sample there are 700,000 to 900,000 distinct CDR3 sequences, with about 29% seen only once. The biggest ten clones account for about an eighth of the sample. Reading the label with the study, this specimen's treatment or condition is: in vitro stimulation with specific CMV peptide epitopes to enrich CMV-specific T cells. Their specific antigens are unknown. The sample in question was cultured CD8+ T cells from PBMCs, obtained from culture after CMV antigen stimulation. The receptor source for this set is a human donor in good health (CMV status not recorded). Some clones in this sample may be carry-over from other donors' samples.

This chain uses TRBV12-5 with TRBJ2-3; D ambiguous. The ends were cut back, 3 bases at V and 2 bases at J, with 9 bases in the middle. This CDR3 region has 14 residues. CDR1 and CDR2 (germline): LGHNT, FRNRAP. CDR3 loop: CASGLTASTDTQYF. CDR3 bases: TGTGCTAGTGGTTTAACAGCGTCCACAGATACGCAGTATTTT.

The chain links TRBV27 to TRBJ2-2; 8 bases align to TRBD2. This CDR3 spans 15 amino acids. Losses at the gene ends were 5 bases for V and 5 bases for J; bases not matched to a gene: 7. Germline V gene data show CDR1 as MNHEY and CDR2 as SMNVEV (reference sequence). For the CDR3, the DNA is TGTGCCAGCAGTGTCGGGGGGGCGATGACCGGGGAGCTGTTTTTT. Its translation is CASSVGGAMTGELFF.

This chain links TRBV20-1 with TRBJ1-2; no reliable D call. Trimming cost V 4 bases and J 3 bases, with 9 bases left between them. There are 12 residues in the CDR3. Looked up from germline, CDR1 is DFQATT and CDR2 is SNEGSKA (reference sequence). CDR3 region: CSAKPDYYGYTF. The DNA for the CDR3 is TGCAGTGCTAAGCCAGATTACTATGGCTACACCTTC.

In its sample, this clonotype was seen many times. The chain has TRBV7-6 and TRBJ1-1, with D perhaps TRBD1 (5 bases). CDR1 SGHVS and CDR2 FNYEAQ come from the germline V gene. Trimming took off 5 bases at V and 1 base at J, with 8 bases between the two ends. The CDR3 is made up of 13 amino acids. The CDR3 coding sequence is TGTGCCAGCAGCGAGACAGAGAACACTGAAGCTTTCTTT. Translated: CASSETENTEAFF.

The chain combines TRBV29-1 with TRBJ2-3; D is undetermined. CDR3 length equals 12 residues. CDR1 is SQVTM, CDR2 ANQGSEA, per germline. The V end lost 1 base, the J end lost 7 bases, and 9 bases lay between the germline ends. CDR3 in DNA: TGCAGCGTTGAAGTGGCGGCGTATACGCAGTATTTT. Translated: CSVEVAAYTQYF.

This clonotype was seen more than once but under ten times. The V call is TRBV5-6, the J call TRBJ2-2, with D possibly TRBD1 on 6 matching bases. CDR1 is SGHDT and CDR2 is YYEEEE in the germline V gene. This CDR3 spans 16 amino acids. Trimming shortened V by 2 bases and J by 4 bases, and 15 bases separated the two germline ends. CDR3 residues: CASSFLGGLGTGELFF. The CDR3 bases are TGTGCCAGCAGCTTCCTTGGGGGCCTGGGCACCGGGGAGCTGTTTTTT. Looking up the rest from reference TRBV5-6 and TRBJ2-2 gives the full variable domain: DAGVTQSPTHLIKTRGQQVTLRCSPKSGHDTVSWYQQALGQGPQFIFQYYEEEERQRGNFPDRFSGHQFPNYSSELNVNALLLGDSALYLCASSFLGGLGTGELFFGEGSRLTVL.

This chain joins TRBV6-2 or TRBV6-3 and TRBJ1-2; no firm D call. Germline loops: CDR1 MNHEY, CDR2 SVGEGT. The CDR3 totals 16 residues. Between the trimmed V and J ends, which lost 0 bases and 0 bases, there was a span of 11 bases. Written as DNA, the CDR3 is TGTGCCAGCAGTTACTCGATTCAGGAAACTAACTATGGCTACACCTTC. Protein sequence: CASSYSIQETNYGYTF.

The chain recombines TRBV29-1 with TRBJ2-1; tentatively, D is TRBD1 (6 bases). The length of the CDR3 is 13 residues. Germline CDR1 SQVTM, CDR2 ANQGSEA. V shed 7 bases and J shed 5 bases, with 15 bases lying between them. CDR3 sequence reads: CSGCWGPDNEQFF. CDR3 DNA sequence: TGCAGCGGTTGCTGGGGGCCCGACAATGAGCAGTTCTTC.

The chain uses TRBV3-1 and TRBJ2-1; 10 positions match TRBD1. J gave up 5 bases and V 2 bases, and 6 bases lay outside the gene matches. The CDR3 runs 16 residues. CDR1 is LGHDT, CDR2 YNNKEL, per germline (reference sequence). The CDR3 DNA follows: TGTGCCAGCAGCCAAACCTCCGGGACAGGGGACAATGAGCAGTTCTTC. Translated: CASSQTSGTGDNEQFF.

This clonotype has just a few counts. This chain links TRBV7-2 with TRBJ2-7; D not resolved. V lost 1 base, J lost 4 bases, and 11 bases lay in between. Germline CDR1 reads SGHTA; CDR2 reads FQGNSA. The CDR3 has 14 residues. Here the CDR3 DNA reads TGTGCCAGCAGCTTAGTGCTTTTGGGATACGAGCAGTACTTC. Amino acid sequence: CASSLVLLGYEQYF.

This clonotype was seen a handful of times. In DNA form, the CDR3 reads TGTGCCAGCAGCTATTCAGGTTTTGAAGCTTTCTTT. Translated: CASSYSGFEAFF. The chain is built from TRBV7-9 and TRBJ1-1; D gene uncertain. CDR1 SEHNR and CDR2 FQNEAQ come from the germline V gene (reference sequence). V was clipped by 4 bases and J by 7 bases, with 10 bases between them. The CDR3 is 12 residues long.

The chain links TRBV7-9 to TRBJ1-4, with TRBD1 matching over 9 bases. The ends lost 6 bases at V and 5 bases at J; junction bases unmatched: 4. From germline, CDR1 is SEHNR and CDR2 FQNEAQ (reference sequence). The CDR3 has 14 amino acids. Here the CDR3 DNA reads TGTGCCAGCAGAACCGACAGGGGGAATGAAAAACTGTTTTTT. It yields the protein CASRTDRGNEKLFF. Looking up the rest from reference TRBV7-9 and TRBJ1-4 gives the full variable domain: DTGVSQNPRHKITKRGQNVTFRCDPISEHNRLYWYRQTLGQGPEFLTYFQNEAQLEKSRLLSDRFSAERPKGSFSTLEIQRTEQGDSAMYLCASRTDRGNEKLFFGSGTQLSVL.

This clonotype appeared a few times. The gene calls are TRBV12-5 and TRBJ1-1; tentative D call: TRBD1 (6 bases). Trimming shortened V by 3 bases and J by 2 bases, and 28 bases separated the two germline ends. The length of the CDR3 is 20 residues. From germline, CDR1 is LGHNT and CDR2 FRNRAP. CDR3 loop: CASGFIVNRPLTGENTEAFF. In DNA form, the CDR3 reads TGTGCTAGTGGTTTTATTGTCAATCGACCCCTGACAGGCGAAAACACTGAAGCTTTCTTT.

The V call is TRBV6-5, the J call TRBJ1-1; tentative D call: TRBD1 (6 bases). Trimming removed 2 bases at V and 8 bases at J, with 9 bases between. The CDR3 consists of 12 residues. CDR1 and CDR2 (germline): MNHEY, SVGAGI. In DNA form, the CDR3 reads TGTGCCAGCAGTTACGCGGGGGCAGAAGCTTTCTTT. It specifies CASSYAGAEAFF.

The CDR3 region is CASSFGRDRRRGEETQYF. As DNA, the CDR3 is TGTGCCAGCAGTTTTGGCCGAGACAGGAGACGGGGAGAGGAGACCCAGTACTTC. The chain has TRBV28 and TRBJ2-5, with D perhaps TRBD1 (6 bases). This CDR3 has 18 residues. Trimming removed 3 bases from V and 5 bases from J, with 25 bases in between. Per germline, CDR1 MDHEN and CDR2 SYDVKM.

This clonotype was seen a handful of times. V usage is TRBV27 and J usage is TRBJ1-5; TRBD1 matches 8 bases. The J segment lost 6 bases and the V segment lost 2 bases, leaving 6 bases of the junction unmatched. The CDR3 spans 15 residues. The germline V gene encodes CDR1 MNHEY and CDR2 SMNVEV (reference sequence). The CDR3 region has the DNA TGTGCCAGCAGTTTAGGACAGGGAAAGAGTCAGCCCCAGCATTTT. This sequence encodes CASSLGQGKSQPQHF.

This clonotype has ten or more counts. The V gene is TRBV7-9, the J gene TRBJ2-3; 7 bases are shared with TRBD1. CDR1 SEHNR and CDR2 FQNEAQ come from the germline V gene (reference sequence). The CDR3 sequence is 15 residues long. V lost 4 bases to trimming and J lost 0 bases; unmatched junction nucleotides: 4. CDR3 sequence (DNA): TGTGCCAGCAGCTCAGGGGGAACTAGCACAGATACGCAGTATTTT. It encodes CASSSGGTSTDTQYF. The whole variable domain, remainder taken from reference TRBV7-9 and TRBJ2-3, is DTGVSQNPRHKITKRGQNVTFRCDPISEHNRLYWYRQTLGQGPEFLTYFQNEAQLEKSRLLSDRFSAERPKGSFSTLEIQRTEQGDSAMYLCASSSGGTSTDTQYFGPGTRLTVL.

The chain recombines TRBV29-1 with TRBJ1-2; unclear D gene. There are 11 residues in the CDR3. The germline V gene encodes CDR1 SQVTM and CDR2 ANQGSEA. V lost 2 bases, J lost 8 bases, and 9 bases lay in between. The CDR3 bases are TGCAGCGTTGAAAACAGAAACGGCTACACCTTC. This translates into CSVENRNGYTF.

This clonotype turned up a few times. This chain uses TRBV27 with TRBJ2-3; D is undetermined. The germline V gene encodes CDR1 MNHEY and CDR2 SMNVEV (reference sequence). The CDR3 contains 13 residues. Trimming left V 3 bases short and J 3 bases short, with 7 bases between. The CDR3 coding sequence is TGTGCCAGCAGTTTCCAGGATACAGATACGCAGTATTTT. It translates to CASSFQDTDTQYF.